This T cell receptor beta chain was retrieved from a study of blood T cell repertoires in COVID-19. Sequencing used immunoSEQ multiplex PCR; TCRdb keeps in-frame clones, though not all of them. The repertoire holds fewer than 100,000 clones, with 87% as singletons. V lost 4 bases to trimming and J lost 3 bases; unmatched junction nucleotides: 5. Germline V CDR1 and CDR2: SGHTA, FQGTGA. There are 15 residues in the CDR3. The receptor comes from a woman at least 80 years old with acute or convalescent COVID-19. Sequencing used peripheral blood. This chain uses TRBV7-3 with TRBJ2-3; 9 bases align to TRBD2. CDR3 in amino acids: CASSSIAGETDTQYF. In DNA form, the CDR3 reads TGTGCCAGCAGCTCGATAGCGGGAGAAACAGATACGCAGTATTTT.